This T cell receptor (beta chain) was identified during a study of identical twins. Addition of a universal primer site occurred through template switching, and cDNA carried unique molecular identifiers. MiXCR, run by TCRdb on the 5' RACE reads, gives a single entry per CDR3 protein. The repertoire holds 500,000 or so distinct CDR3 sequences, with approximately 22% as singletons. This clonotype was observed a few times. What it binds is not known. Overall study results and limits: The abundant beta clonotypes from cord blood had fewer insertions, and memory repertoires had none of this.

The CDR3 length is 12 residues. Germline V gives CDR1 LGHDT, CDR2 YNNKEL (reference sequence). The germline V and J ends were trimmed by 1 base and 13 bases, with 13 bases remaining between them. The same data also contributed to another study, on T cells expressing NK-cell markers.

The source of this sequence is a woman younger than 30 in good health. The sample consisted of CD4+ T cells sorted from blood. The chain employs TRBV3-1 and TRBJ2-5; D is unclear. CDR3 sequence reads: CASSQVGEEWYF. In DNA, the CDR3 is TGTGCCAGCAGCCAAGTAGGAGAGGAGTGGTACTTC.